This T cell receptor (beta chain) comes out of a study of T cells in Graves' hyperthyroidism and ophthalmopathy (dated by TCRdb to between 2018 and 2020). Study-level background: Peripheral blood samples were taken at initial diagnosis, before any treatment was given. A discovery cohort of fewer than 110 patients, about 40 with Graves' ophthalmopathy and under 60 with stable Graves' hyperthyroidism, was used to find distinguishing TCR V-J signatures. An independent validation cohort of 18 to 20 hyperthyroidism patients and 17 patients who later progressed to ophthalmopathy tested prospective prediction of ophthalmopathy. The 75 to 100 discovery patients were randomly split 7:3 into training and test sets. Thyroid tissue and blood T-cell repertoires from several Graves' hyperthyroidism patients were also compared in the study. After sampling, hyperthyroidism patients received methimazole starting at 30 mg daily, and ophthalmopathy patients received high-dose intravenous methylprednisolone. According to the paper, TCR Vbeta CDR3 sequencing was carried out on roughly 130 peripheral blood samples, which came from 40 to 45 ophthalmopathy, under 85 hyperthyroidism and about 17 progressor patients.

Trimming costs V 4 bases and J 9 bases, and their ends lie 11 bases apart. The CDR3 covers 12 residues, taking in both the cysteine and the phenylalanine. Just CDR3 DNA is preserved here, 36 bases in frame from base 1. CDR1 and CDR2, looked up from the germline V gene, are SGDLS and YYNGEE. Amplification of TCR beta CDR3 regions was carried out from RNA transcripts. A first-round RT-PCR of the TCR CDR3 used the HTBI primer set with the Qiagen OneStep RT-PCR kit. The libraries were constructed in a second round of multiplex PCR and then size-selected and purified. The libraries were sequenced on an Illumina HiSeq2000 using paired-end 100 bp reads. On the authors' methods: SOAPnuke was used to process the raw data, removing reads that contained adapters or uncalled bases, had a mean Phred below 15, or lacked an exact match to the constant primer or identifier. High-quality paired reads were merged with COPE v1.2.5, and unique nucleotide sequences were defined as clonotypes. Clonotypes were aligned to IMGT TRBV, TRBD and TRBJ reference segments using MiTCR v1.1. The analysis included only V-J combinations with a frequency above 0.0001, which together covered 99% to 99.2% of the repertoires. A TCS score was defined as the ratio between F50 (clonal expansion) and ExV (chaos), using BLOSUM62-based TCRdist between CDR3 peptides within each V-J. Welch's t-statistics and random forest reduced several hundred V-J features to 13, which were used in a naive Bayes classifier (R e1071). The public sequencing data were trimmed at Q25 with fastp and processed into clonotypes with MiXCR by TCRdb, which kept only in-frame beta chains. Each entry merges the rows of one CDR3 protein and shows their most common DNA and genes. TCRdb, not the authors, supplied the V and J calls. The sample table lists around 300,000 distinct CDR3 sequences, more than 11% of them with a count of one. Of the sample, under 30% falls within the top ten clones.

This clonotype occurred many times. Which antigen it targets is not known. Per-base quality was not reported, and no clone a single base away is much larger than it. Stable Graves' hyperthyroidism was defined as no progression to ophthalmopathy during 18 months of follow-up. The hyperthyroidism patients were between 18 and 65 years old and newly diagnosed, with a disease duration of less than 2 months. Patients with uncontrolled infections, other autoimmune diseases, pregnancy or lactation were excluded. Diagnoses were established on the basis of clinical symptoms, serum thyroxine and TRAb, thyroid ultrasound, and orbital computed tomography. PBMCs were isolated from more than 9 ml of fresh peripheral blood by Ficoll-Paque density gradient centrifugation. Total RNA was extracted with Trizol reagent, and quality was checked on an Agilent 2100 Bioanalyzer. Findings and caveats that apply to the study as a whole: In validation, the model predicted progression to ophthalmopathy with approximately 70% sensitivity and approximately 74% specificity, a median of 6.5 months before onset. Most expanded thyroid clonotypes (frequency above 0.001) were also detected in blood, suggesting blood repertoires may reflect thyroid immune responses. No statistical method was used to set the sample size in advance, and investigators knew the group allocation. Ophthalmopathy was separated from stable hyperthyroidism by a 13 V-J signature model, with about 88% sensitivity and about 81% specificity obtained in cross-validation and 80%/75% obtained in testing.

This clonotype was sampled from a woman aged 25 to 39 with Graves' hyperthyroidism. The source material was blood. This receptor chain uses TRBV9 and TRBJ2-1; the D gene cannot be resolved reliably. CDR3 loop: CASSPGEVEQFF. The DNA sequence follows: TGTGCCAGCAGCCCGGGTGAGGTTGAGCAGTTCTTC.